The subject of this entry is one T cell receptor (beta chain). This specimen comes from a study of blood T cell repertoires in COVID-19. Study as a whole: Acute and convalescent COVID-19 samples came from the United States, Italy and Spain. Sources were T cells, B-cell-depleted T cells, or PBMCs; the material itself was cDNA or gDNA.

Per the original data handling: For nucleated cells, counts were estimated from reference gene primer amplification. Sequencing was performed with immunoSEQ multiplex PCR; in TCRdb, only in-frame clones are kept and a portion is missing. D and trimming were read from the DNA, whereas the V and J calls and clone size are those reported in that table. The sample carries some 150,000 clones, roughly 90% recorded once. This CDR3 has 17 amino acids. The V and J ends lost 0 bases and 6 bases, in that order; junction bases with no gene match: 7. Germline V CDR1 and CDR2: KGHSH, LQKENI. Sample: peripheral blood. The source of this sequence is a human donor in a cohort sampled during active COVID-19. The rearrangement uses TRBV18 and TRBJ2-1; 11 bases are a match to TRBD2. CDR3 coding DNA: TGTGCCAGCTCACCACCTTCCGGGACTAGCGGTAGCAATGAGCAGTTCTTC. This gives the protein CASSPPSGTSGSNEQFF.